Shown below are 14 T cell receptor beta chains from a single sample sequenced in a study of blood T cell repertoires in COVID-19. The protocol was immunoSEQ multiplex PCR, while the TCRdb copy is restricted to in-frame clones and leaves out a portion. The data show 250,000 to 350,000 clones, roughly 89% seen once. Sequencing input: PBMCs or T cells enriched from blood (not recorded which). The receptors here all came from a woman in her fifties or sixties who had been exposed to COVID-19.

The chain links TRBV7-4 to TRBJ1-5; 12 bases align to TRBD1. Germline loops: CDR1 SGHVT, CDR2 SQSDAQ. The CDR3 length is 16 residues. V gave up 3 bases and J gave up 7 bases; unmatched junction bases: 7. CDR3 sequence (DNA): TGTGCCAGCAGCTTTACGGGACAGGGGGCCAAGCAGCCCCAGCATTTT. Translating gives CASSFTGQGAKQPQHF.

V gene TRBV7-2 combines with J gene TRBJ2-3; D possibly corresponds to TRBD2 (5 bases). CDR1 and CDR2 from the germline V gene are SGHTA and FQGNSA. V dropped 2 bases and J dropped 4 bases, with 10 bases sitting between them. The CDR3 totals 14 residues. The CDR3 DNA reads TGTGCCAGCAGCTTACTAGCTTCCCCAGATACGCAGTATTTT. Encoded protein: CASSLLASPDTQYF.

The chain joins TRBV4-1 to TRBJ2-1; TRBD1 aligns across 9 bases. The J segment lost 7 bases and the V segment lost 4 bases, leaving 5 bases of the junction unmatched. The CDR3 extends over 14 amino acids. Germline assignment: CDR1 MGHRA and CDR2 YSYEKL. CDR3 nucleotides: TGCGCCAGCAGCCCCCCCGGGACAGGGAATGAGCAGTTCTTC. This codes for CASSPPGTGNEQFF.

The CDR3 spells CASSRDRNQPQHF. The CDR3 nucleotides read TGTGCCAGCAGCCGAGACAGAAATCAGCCCCAGCATTTT. This sequence joins TRBV4-2 and TRBJ1-5; D possibly corresponds to TRBD1 (5 bases). Trimming took off 4 bases at V and 4 bases at J, with 8 bases between the two ends. Germline values: CDR1 LGHNA, CDR2 YNFKEQ. The CDR3 spans 13 residues.

CDR3 sequence: CASSPSPSGGDPSADTQYF. For the CDR3, the DNA is TGTGCCAGCAGTCCCTCCCCTAGCGGGGGGGACCCCAGTGCAGATACGCAGTATTTT. The chain recombines TRBV27 with TRBJ2-3; 12 bases line up with TRBD2. J gave up 4 bases and V 5 bases, and 16 bases lay outside the gene matches. The CDR3 loop spans 19 amino acids. In germline, CDR1 is MNHEY, CDR2 SMNVEV (reference sequence).

This chain links TRBV6-5 with TRBJ1-3; D not resolved. Between the trimmed V and J ends, which lost 3 bases and 0 bases, there was a span of 9 bases. Germline CDR1 and CDR2: MNHEY and SVGAGI. The CDR3 is 15 amino acids. Written as DNA, the CDR3 is TGTGCCAGCAGTTATCGTCGAGACTCTGGAAACACCATATATTTT. Translating it yields CASSYRRDSGNTIYF.

The J gene is TRBJ1-2, the V gene TRBV27; 8 nucleotides line up with TRBD1. The J segment lost 4 bases and the V segment lost 5 bases, leaving 15 bases of the junction unmatched. CDR1 MNHEY and CDR2 SMNVEV come from the germline V gene (reference sequence). The CDR3 is 17 amino acids. CDR3 sequence (DNA): TGTGCCAGCAGTCCACGTGCCGGGACAGGTATTATCTATGGCTACACCTTC. Translated, it gives CASSPRAGTGIIYGYTF.

The rearrangement links TRBV15 to TRBJ1-2, with D possibly TRBD1 on 5 matching bases. V was cut by 1 base and J by 7 bases, with 13 bases left in between. CDR1 is LNHNV, CDR2 YYDKDF, per germline (reference sequence). The CDR3 contains 14 residues. CDR3 residues: CATSRVTETGGYTF. CDR3 coding DNA: TGTGCCACCAGCAGAGTGACAGAAACGGGTGGCTACACCTTC.

The chain carries TRBV5-4 and TRBJ2-2; a weak D match, TRBD2 (7 bases). With 0 bases removed from V and 4 bases from J, the gap between germline ends came to 19 bases. Germline V gene sequence: CDR1 SGHNT, CDR2 YYREEE (reference sequence). The CDR3 has 18 residues. DNA for the CDR3: TGTGCCAGCAGCTTGGACCGCGGGGGCGCGGGAGTCACCGGGGAGCTGTTTTTT. The encoded protein is CASSLDRGGAGVTGELFF. Filled out from reference TRBV5-4 and TRBJ2-2, the complete variable domain reads ETGVTQSPTHLIKTRGQQVTLRCSSQSGHNTVSWYQQALGQGPQFIFQYYREEENGRGNFPPRFSGLQFPNYSSELNVNALELDDSALYLCASSLDRGGAGVTGELFFGEGSRLTVL.

The V and J genes are TRBV6-5 and TRBJ2-2, with D perhaps matching TRBD1 (5 bases). Germline V gene sequence: CDR1 MNHEY, CDR2 SVGAGI. V gave up 5 bases and J gave up 2 bases, with 12 bases separating them. CDR3 size: 15 residues. The CDR3 protein is CASSRDRLNTGELFF. The CDR3 DNA is TGTGCCAGCAGTAGAGACAGACTTAACACCGGGGAGCTGTTTTTT.

This clone was counted between two and nine times. This chain connects TRBV7-2 to TRBJ2-7, with TRBD1 matching over 8 bases. This CDR3 contains 13 residues. Trimming removed 9 bases from V and 3 bases from J; junction bases left unmatched: 7. The germline V gene has CDR1 SGHTA and CDR2 FQGNSA. The CDR3 spells CASSTGVGYEQYF. In DNA form, the CDR3 reads TGTGCCAGTTCGACAGGGGTTGGCTACGAGCAGTACTTC.

The rearrangement links TRBV3-1 (or the pseudogene TRBV3-2) to TRBJ2-3; no firm D call. This CDR3 has 12 residues. Trimming took 3 bases from V and 7 from J, leaving 8 bases between them. Germline CDR1 and CDR2: LGHDT and YNNKEL (reference sequence). CDR3 in amino acids: CASSHLANTQYF. The CDR3 DNA sequence: TGTGCCAGCAGCCATTTAGCTAATACGCAGTATTTT.

The rearrangement uses TRBV5-1 and TRBJ2-5; 7 bases map to TRBD1. With V trimmed by 3 bases and J by 4 bases, 9 bases remained unmatched. Germline V gives CDR1 SGHRS, CDR2 YFSETQ. The CDR3 length is 15 residues. For the CDR3, the DNA is TGCGCCAGCAGCTCCCGACCGACAGGGATAGAGACCCAGTACTTC. Its protein is CASSSRPTGIETQYF.

The chain links TRBV5-1 to TRBJ2-3, with a possible D match to TRBD1 (6 bases). The V gene lost 4 bases and the J gene lost 4 bases, with 13 bases spanning the gap. Per germline, CDR1 SGHRS and CDR2 YFSETQ. This CDR3 spans 14 amino acids. The CDR3 spells CASSGGLKADTQYF. The CDR3 DNA follows: TGCGCCAGCAGCGGGGGCCTGAAGGCAGATACGCAGTATTTT.